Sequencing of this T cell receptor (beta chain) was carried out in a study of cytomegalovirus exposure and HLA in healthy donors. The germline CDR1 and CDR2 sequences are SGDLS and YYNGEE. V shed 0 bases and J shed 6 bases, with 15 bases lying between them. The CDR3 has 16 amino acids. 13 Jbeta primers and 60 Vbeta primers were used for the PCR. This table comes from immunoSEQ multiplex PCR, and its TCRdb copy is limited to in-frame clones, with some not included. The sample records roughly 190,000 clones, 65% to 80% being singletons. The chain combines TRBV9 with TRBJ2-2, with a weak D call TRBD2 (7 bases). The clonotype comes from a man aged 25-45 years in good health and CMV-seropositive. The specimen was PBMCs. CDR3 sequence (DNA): TGTGCCAGCAGCGTAGAGGGAGGGGGGTTGGCCGGGGAGCTGTTTTTT. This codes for CASSVEGGGLAGELFF.